Below, one T cell receptor beta chain is given with its context. Its specificity is not known. Use of 60 Vbeta and 13 Jbeta primers characterized the PCR. The table came from immunoSEQ multiplex PCR; TCRdb's copy has only in-frame clones and leaves some out. The profile shows 90,000 to 120,000 clones, 70% to 80% of them singletons. The data belong to a study of cytomegalovirus exposure and HLA in healthy donors. Study as a whole: The 120 million or so unique TCR beta sequences, from about 179 million T cells, were found by an earlier analysis.

Whole-study findings and limits: Reports indicate that TCR beta sequences accurately predicted the HLA-A and HLA-B alleles of most subjects. One variant, a missense change in DCLRE1C, was linked in a later analysis to TCR beta V- and J-gene trimming.

The junction had 5 bases not matched to a gene; V was cut back by 11 bases and J by 4 bases. Germline CDR1 reads ENHRY; CDR2 reads SYGVKD. The CDR3 covers 12 residues. The TCR sequence derives from a female donor in good health and CMV-seropositive. The chain recombines TRBV10-3 with TRBJ2-7; TRBD1 matches at 10 bases. The sample comprised PBMCs. The CDR3 nucleotides are TGTGCCTCACAGGGACAGGGGTACGAGCAGTACTTC. This sequence encodes CASQGQGYEQYF.